The 18 T cell receptor beta chains below come from one sample, sequenced in a study of human T cells and chemical hapten exposure. MiXCR, applied by TCRdb to the RACE reads, yields one record per CDR3 protein. The sample has approximately 89,000 distinct CDR3 sequences; about 6.3% are singletons. Time point given: patch test 2, 6 weeks after DPC sensitization. Treatment defined: therapeutic diphenylcyclopropenone sensitization with weekly scalp DPC. Sequenced here: whole blood, sampled in connection with sensitization to the hapten diphenylcyclopropenone (DPC). These TCRs come from a woman under 40 with alopecia areata. Some clones in this sample may be carry-over from other donors' samples.

The chain links TRBV6-5 to TRBJ1-2, with D uncertain. V was clipped by 6 bases and J by 2 bases, with 13 bases between them. The CDR3 extends over 14 amino acids. Looked up from germline, CDR1 is MNHEY and CDR2 is SVGAGI. The CDR3 nucleotides read TGTGCCAGCAGATCCCAAGGGAACAACTATGGCTACACCTTC. Translating it yields CASRSQGNNYGYTF.

This clonotype was seen ten or more times. CDR3 nucleotide sequence: TGTGCCAGCAGTGGGGGGTCTGGAGCTTTCTTT. It is translated as CASSGGSGAFF. The chain links TRBV12-3 or TRBV12-4 to TRBJ1-1, with TRBD1 as a possible D gene (5 bases). The V end lost 5 bases, the J end lost 10 bases, and 11 bases lay between the germline ends. This CDR3 contains 11 residues.

This clonotype was seen a handful of times. The genes are TRBV13 and TRBJ1-5; TRBD1 aligns across 8 bases. Germline V gives CDR1 PRHDT, CDR2 FYEKMQ (reference sequence). Trimming removed 1 base from V and 6 bases from J; junction bases left unmatched: 8. The CDR3 loop spans 16 amino acids. CDR3 protein: CASSLDGAGGSQPQHF. CDR3 coding DNA: TGTGCCAGCAGCTTAGATGGGGCAGGGGGCAGTCAGCCCCAGCATTTT.

This clonotype was detected only a few times. The chain joins TRBV12-3 or TRBV12-4 to TRBJ2-3; 13 nucleotides agree with TRBD2. J gave up 0 bases and V 6 bases, and 3 bases lay outside the gene matches. The CDR3 runs to 16 residues. CDR3 residues: CASRLAGGSSTDTQYF. The CDR3 nucleotides are TGTGCCAGCAGACTAGCGGGGGGGTCTAGCACAGATACGCAGTATTTT.

This clonotype was counted at least ten times. V usage is TRBV20-1 and J usage is TRBJ2-7; D is possibly TRBD1 or TRBD2 (5 bases each). The CDR3 covers 16 residues. Germline CDR1 DFQATT, CDR2 SNEGSKA (reference sequence). Trimming shortened V by 0 bases and J by 2 bases, and 17 bases separated the two germline ends. CDR3 sequence reads: CSARDIRGTPTYEQYF. The CDR3 DNA reads TGCAGTGCTAGAGATATACGAGGGACCCCTACCTACGAGCAGTACTTC.

The chain joins TRBV7-9 to TRBJ1-5; D uncertain. The CDR3 is made up of 13 amino acids. Trimming left V 8 bases short and J 9 bases short, with 17 bases between. Germline V gene sequence: CDR1 SEHNR, CDR2 FQNEAQ (reference sequence). The chain's CDR3 is CASHPLQSGPQHF. The CDR3 DNA sequence: TGTGCCAGCCATCCCCTCCAGAGTGGGCCCCAGCATTTT.

This clonotype was recorded at least ten times. The chain employs TRBV20-1 and TRBJ1-4; D call uncertain. Trimming took off 3 bases at V and 8 bases at J, with 4 bases between the two ends. The germline V gene has CDR1 DFQATT and CDR2 SNEGSKA (reference sequence). The CDR3 has 10 amino acids. CDR3 in amino acids: CSARGEKLFF. As DNA, the CDR3 is TGCAGTGCTAGGGGGGAAAAACTGTTTTTT.

This clonotype was recorded many times. This chain connects TRBV2 to TRBJ2-3, with 8 bases matching TRBD2. CDR1 and CDR2 (germline): SNHLY, FYNNEI. CDR3 length: 17 amino acids. V shed 0 bases and J 2 bases; nucleotides not matched to a gene: 7. CDR3 amino acids: CASSEAWSGGTTDTQYF. The CDR3 DNA reads as TGTGCCAGCAGTGAAGCGTGGAGCGGGGGTACCACAGATACGCAGTATTTT.

This clonotype has just a few counts. J is TRBJ1-1 and V is TRBV12-3 or TRBV12-4, with D tentatively TRBD1 (6 bases). Trimming cost V 6 bases and J 0 bases, with 11 bases left between them. The CDR3 is 14 residues long. CDR3 nucleotides: TGTGCCAGCAGGAAACAGGGCTTGAACACTGAAGCTTTCTTT. Protein sequence: CASRKQGLNTEAFF.

This clonotype was observed a few times. The rearrangement links TRBV7-9 to TRBJ2-7, with a possible D match to TRBD1 (6 bases). Trimming removed 5 bases from V and 4 bases from J, with 12 bases in between. The CDR3 covers 13 residues. Per germline, CDR1 SEHNR and CDR2 FQNEAQ (reference sequence). The CDR3 loop is CASSPPGQYEQYF. CDR3 DNA sequence: TGTGCCAGCAGCCCTCCCGGACAGTACGAGCAGTACTTC.

This clonotype was seen a few times. V usage is TRBV19 and J usage is TRBJ2-6; D remains unclear. This CDR3 comprises 17 residues. CDR1 and CDR2 (germline): LNHDA, SQIVND (reference sequence). V dropped 3 bases and J dropped 0 bases, with 12 bases sitting between them. The CDR3 bases are TGTGCCAGTAGTATCCCAGGAATCGTCTCTGGGGCCAACGTCCTGACTTTC. Its translation is CASSIPGIVSGANVLTF.

This clonotype has at least ten counts. The chain is built from TRBV4-2 and TRBJ1-1; D may be TRBD1 (5 bases). This CDR3 spans 19 amino acids. Trimming shortened V by 0 bases and J by 0 bases, and 20 bases separated the two germline ends. In germline, CDR1 is LGHNA, CDR2 YNFKEQ. CDR3 DNA: TGTGCCAGCAGCCAAGATCTGGTGCGGGGACTCGGTGTGAACACTGAAGCTTTCTTT. This codes for CASSQDLVRGLGVNTEAFF.

This chain links TRBV6-5 with TRBJ2-3, with TRBD1 identical over 11 bases. Germline V lookup: CDR1 MNHEY, CDR2 SVGAGI. The V and J ends lost 6 bases and 5 bases, in that order; junction bases with no gene match: 4. The CDR3 has 14 residues. The CDR3 coding sequence is TGTGCCAGCAGCCCGGGACAGGGGGTAGATACGCAGTATTTT. This codes for CASSPGQGVDTQYF.

This clonotype occurred many times. This rearrangement joins TRBV7-8 to TRBJ2-6; no reliable D call. This CDR3 comprises 17 residues. V shed 2 bases and J shed 0 bases, with 11 bases lying between them. The germline V gene encodes CDR1 SGHVS and CDR2 FQNEAQ. CDR3 sequence (DNA): TGTGCCAGCAGCTTATTCAGGCTCGCCTCTGGGGCCAACGTCCTGACTTTC. Protein product: CASSLFRLASGANVLTF.

This clonotype was picked up many times. This chain joins TRBV11-1 and TRBJ2-2, with D uncertain. The CDR3 is made up of 15 amino acids. From germline, CDR1 is SGHAT and CDR2 FQDESV (reference sequence). V lost 3 bases, J lost 8 bases, and 16 bases lay in between. CDR3 nucleotides: TGTGCCAGCAGCTTCAGGCCCACACCCTCGGGGGAGCTGTTTTTT. Translation gives CASSFRPTPSGELFF.

The chain combines TRBV7-3 with TRBJ2-1, with TRBD2 identical over 8 bases. J was trimmed by 8 bases and V by 2 bases; bases with no gene match: 8. Germline assignment: CDR1 SGHTA and CDR2 FQGTGA. The CDR3 extends over 15 amino acids. The CDR3 loop is CASSLLPGGRDEQFF. CDR3 sequence (DNA): TGTGCCAGCAGCTTACTCCCGGGGGGGCGGGATGAGCAGTTCTTC. The full variable domain, with the rest looked up from reference TRBV7-3 and TRBJ2-1, is GAGVSQTPSNKVTEKGKYVELRCDPISGHTALYWYRQSLGQGPEFLIYFQGTGAADDSGLPNDRFFAVRPEGSVSTLKIQRTERGDSAVYLCASSLLPGGRDEQFFGPGTRLTVL.

The chain couples TRBV2 to TRBJ2-7; the D gene is possibly TRBD1 (5 bases). Germline lookup yields CDR1 SNHLY and CDR2 FYNNEI. The CDR3 consists of 12 residues. The germline V and J ends were trimmed by 9 bases and 3 bases, with 12 bases remaining between them. The DNA of the CDR3 is TGTGCCAGTCAGCTTCAGGGCTACGAGCAGTACTTC. This translates into CASQLQGYEQYF.

This clonotype was picked up many times. The chain combines TRBV2 with TRBJ2-5; D is unclear. V shed 4 bases and J shed 5 bases, with 11 bases lying between them. The length of the CDR3 is 13 residues. Germline values: CDR1 SNHLY, CDR2 FYNNEI. CDR3 nucleotides: TGTGCCAGCAGTGTCTCCGTTCTGGAGACCCAGTACTTC. Amino acid sequence: CASSVSVLETQYF.